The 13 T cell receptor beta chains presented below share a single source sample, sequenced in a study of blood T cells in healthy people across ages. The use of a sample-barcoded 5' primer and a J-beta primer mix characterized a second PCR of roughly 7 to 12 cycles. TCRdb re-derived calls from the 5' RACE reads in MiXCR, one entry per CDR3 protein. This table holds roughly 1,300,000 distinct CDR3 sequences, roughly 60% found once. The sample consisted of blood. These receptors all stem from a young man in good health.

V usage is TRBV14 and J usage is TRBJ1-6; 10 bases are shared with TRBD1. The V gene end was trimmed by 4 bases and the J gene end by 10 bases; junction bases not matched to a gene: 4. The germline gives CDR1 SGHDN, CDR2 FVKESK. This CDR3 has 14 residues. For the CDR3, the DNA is TGTGCCAGCAGCCCGACAGGGGGCCCGTCACCCCTCCACTTT. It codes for CASSPTGGPSPLHF.

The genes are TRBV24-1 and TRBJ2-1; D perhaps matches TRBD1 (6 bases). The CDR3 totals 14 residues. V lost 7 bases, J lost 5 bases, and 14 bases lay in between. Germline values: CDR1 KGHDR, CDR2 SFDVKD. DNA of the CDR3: TGTGCCACCAGCGCAGGGGTAAGGCACAATGAGCAGTTCTTC. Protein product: CATSAGVRHNEQFF.

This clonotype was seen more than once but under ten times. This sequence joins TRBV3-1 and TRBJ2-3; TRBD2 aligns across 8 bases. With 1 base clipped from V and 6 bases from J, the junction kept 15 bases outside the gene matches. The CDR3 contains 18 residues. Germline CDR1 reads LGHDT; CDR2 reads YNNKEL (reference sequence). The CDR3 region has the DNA TGTGCCAGCAGCCAAGCCCTGAACGGGGGGGCTGGAAGTGATACGCAGTATTTT. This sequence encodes CASSQALNGGAGSDTQYF.

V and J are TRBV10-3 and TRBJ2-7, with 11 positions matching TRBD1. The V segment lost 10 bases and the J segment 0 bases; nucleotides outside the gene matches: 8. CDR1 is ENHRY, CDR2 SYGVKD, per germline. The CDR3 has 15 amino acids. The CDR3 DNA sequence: TGTGCCACCAAGGGGGACAGGGGGGACTCCTACGAGCAGTACTTC. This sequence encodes CATKGDRGDSYEQYF.

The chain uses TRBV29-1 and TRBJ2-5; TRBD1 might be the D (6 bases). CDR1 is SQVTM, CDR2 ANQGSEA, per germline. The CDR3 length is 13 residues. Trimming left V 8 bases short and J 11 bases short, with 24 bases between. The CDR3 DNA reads TGCAGCCCTACCCGACAGGTACACGATGAGCAGTACTTC. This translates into CSPTRQVHDEQYF.

The CDR3 sequence: CASSELGARTPEAFF. The CDR3 DNA follows: TGTGCCAGCAGTGAATTGGGGGCCCGCACCCCTGAAGCTTTCTTT. The chain uses TRBV6-1 and TRBJ1-1; the D gene is possibly TRBD1 (6 bases). V was cut by 2 bases and J by 6 bases, with 16 bases left in between. CDR1 MNHNS and CDR2 SASEGT come from the germline V gene. The CDR3 extends over 15 amino acids.

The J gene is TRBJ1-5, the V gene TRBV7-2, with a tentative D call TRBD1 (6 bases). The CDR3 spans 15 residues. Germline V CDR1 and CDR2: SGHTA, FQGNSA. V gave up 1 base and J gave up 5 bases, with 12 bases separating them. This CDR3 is CASSLDRAGDQPQHF. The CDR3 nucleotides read TGTGCCAGCAGCTTAGACAGGGCAGGGGATCAGCCCCAGCATTTT.

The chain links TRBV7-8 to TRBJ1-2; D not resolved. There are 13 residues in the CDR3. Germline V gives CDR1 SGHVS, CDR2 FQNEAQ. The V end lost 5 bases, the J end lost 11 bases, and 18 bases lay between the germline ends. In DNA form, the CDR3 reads TGTGCCAGCAGCCTAGACGGAGTAAGATGGTACACCTTC. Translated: CASSLDGVRWYTF. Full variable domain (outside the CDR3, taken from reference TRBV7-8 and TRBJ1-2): GAGVSQSPRYKVAKRGQDVALRCDPISGHVSLFWYQQALGQGPEFLTYFQNEAQLDKSGLPSDRFFAERPEGSVSTLKIQRTQQEDSAVYLCASSLDGVRWYTFGSGTRLTVV.

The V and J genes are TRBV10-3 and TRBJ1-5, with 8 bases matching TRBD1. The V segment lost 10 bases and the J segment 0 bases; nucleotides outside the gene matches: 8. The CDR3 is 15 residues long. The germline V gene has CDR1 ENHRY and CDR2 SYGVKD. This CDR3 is CATWTGSDSNQPQHF. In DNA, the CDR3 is TGTGCCACCTGGACAGGGTCGGATAGCAATCAGCCCCAGCATTTT.

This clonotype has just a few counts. CDR3 sequence (DNA): TGCGCCAGCAGCTTATTACCGGGACAAGTGAACACTGAAGCTTTCTTT. Its protein is CASSLLPGQVNTEAFF. The chain carries TRBV5-1 and TRBJ1-1; perhaps TRBD1 as D (6 bases). This CDR3 comprises 16 residues. Looked up from germline, CDR1 is SGHRS and CDR2 is YFSETQ. V lost 2 bases and J lost 0, with 14 bases in between.

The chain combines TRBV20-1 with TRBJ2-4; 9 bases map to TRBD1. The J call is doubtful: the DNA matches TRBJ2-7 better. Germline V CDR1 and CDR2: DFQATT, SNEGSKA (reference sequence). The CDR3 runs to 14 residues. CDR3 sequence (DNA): TGCAGTGCTAGCGCGACGGGACAGGGATACGAGCAGTACTTC. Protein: CSASATGQGYEQYF.

In DNA form, the CDR3 reads TGTGCCAGCTGCCGGGACCGTAGTAACTATGGCTACACCTTC. Translated, it gives CASCRDRSNYGYTF. The chain has TRBV2 and TRBJ1-2, with D possibly matching TRBD1 (5 bases). Germline V gives CDR1 SNHLY, CDR2 FYNNEI. V was pared by 8 bases and J by 1 base, with 14 bases between. There are 14 residues in the CDR3.

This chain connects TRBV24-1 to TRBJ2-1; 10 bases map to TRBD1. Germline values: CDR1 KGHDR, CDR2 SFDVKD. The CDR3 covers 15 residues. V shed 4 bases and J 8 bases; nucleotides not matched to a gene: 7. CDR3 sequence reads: CATSEAGTGDHEQFF. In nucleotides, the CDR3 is TGTGCCACCAGTGAGGCCGGGACAGGGGACCATGAGCAGTTCTTC.